The 5 T cell receptor beta chains given below trace back to one sample, sequenced in a study of T cells after yellow fever vaccination. TCRdb ran MiXCR on the 5' RACE reads and lists one entry per CDR3 protein. The sample has about 510,000 distinct CDR3 sequences, 21% seen once; the top ten hold around 17%. The sample here was PBMCs, taken less than 25 days after the first yellow fever vaccination. Every receptor here comes from a man younger than 35 who received the YFV17D yellow fever vaccine.

This clonotype was counted a few times. The V gene is TRBV9, the J gene TRBJ2-3; D is ambiguous. Germline CDR1 and CDR2: SGDLS and YYNGEE. V was cut by 0 bases and J by 2 bases, with 7 bases left in between. The CDR3 spans 14 residues. In nucleotides, the CDR3 is TGTGCCAGCAGCGTAGGCCCTCACACAGATACGCAGTATTTT. Its protein is CASSVGPHTDTQYF.

The chain links TRBV24-1 to TRBJ2-3; D unresolved. The germline CDR1 and CDR2 sequences are KGHDR and SFDVKD. CDR3 size: 15 residues. V was shortened by 1 base and J by 6 bases, with 13 bases between the two germline ends. The CDR3 DNA sequence: TGTGCCACCAGTGATTTCCCCCGGTATCCTGATACGCAGTATTTT. The encoded protein is CATSDFPRYPDTQYF.

The chain combines TRBV7-2 with TRBJ1-1, with a possible D match to TRBD1 (6 bases). Germline V lookup: CDR1 SGHTA, CDR2 FQGNSA. CDR3 length: 15 amino acids. V lost 3 bases, J lost 3 bases, and 14 bases lay in between. CDR3 protein: CASSLAWGRDTEAFF. CDR3 DNA sequence: TGTGCCAGCAGCTTGGCATGGGGGCGGGACACTGAAGCTTTCTTT.

This clonotype was seen a few times. The J gene is TRBJ2-7, the V gene TRBV5-1, with a possible D match to TRBD1 (6 bases). V was clipped by 4 bases and J by 4 bases, with 18 bases between them. The germline gives CDR1 SGHRS, CDR2 YFSETQ. The CDR3 is 15 residues long. The CDR3 coding sequence is TGCGCCAGCAGCGACGTTCCTGGTAGGGGGTACGAGCAGTACTTC. This codes for CASSDVPGRGYEQYF.

The rearrangement uses TRBV29-1 and TRBJ1-1; D is unclear. Germline loops: CDR1 SQVTM, CDR2 ANQGSEA. The CDR3 spans 11 residues. V shed 7 bases and J shed 7 bases, with 13 bases lying between them. Here the CDR3 DNA reads TGCAGCGCCATCTCTACCGTTGAAGCTTTCTTT. It specifies CSAISTVEAFF.